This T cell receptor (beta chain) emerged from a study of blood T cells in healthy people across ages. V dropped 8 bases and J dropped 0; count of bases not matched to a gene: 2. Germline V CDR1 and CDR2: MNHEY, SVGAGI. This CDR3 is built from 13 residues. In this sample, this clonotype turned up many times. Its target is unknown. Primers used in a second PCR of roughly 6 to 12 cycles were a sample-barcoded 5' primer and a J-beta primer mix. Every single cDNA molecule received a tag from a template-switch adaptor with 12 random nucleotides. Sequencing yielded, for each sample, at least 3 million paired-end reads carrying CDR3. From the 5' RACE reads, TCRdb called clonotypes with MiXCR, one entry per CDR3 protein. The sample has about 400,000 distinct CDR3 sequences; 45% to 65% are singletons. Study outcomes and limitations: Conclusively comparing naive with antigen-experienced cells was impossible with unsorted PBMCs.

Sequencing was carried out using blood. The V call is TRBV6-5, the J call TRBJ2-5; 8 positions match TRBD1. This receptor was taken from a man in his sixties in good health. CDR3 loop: CASRTGYQETQYF. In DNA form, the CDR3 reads TGTGCCAGCCGGACAGGGTACCAAGAGACCCAGTACTTC.